The T cell receptor (beta chain) under discussion was sequenced for a study of T-cell memory formation after mild COVID-19 (dated by TCRdb to about 2021). In terms of the full investigation: Most TCR sequence clusters were specific to one of the two donors. Longitudinal TCRalpha and TCRbeta repertoire sequencing tracked T-cell clones expanding and contracting after mild COVID-19 in a couple of donors. The cohort comprised two young, previously healthy adult volunteers, one female and one male.

Ficoll-Paque density gradient centrifugation was used to isolate PBMCs. Sequencing was performed on an Illumina NovaSeq 6000. TCRalpha and TCRbeta cDNA libraries were built by 5'RACE with constant-segment primers, adding sample barcodes and unique molecular identifiers. Trizol reagent was used to extract RNA from every sample. Amplification of the libraries took two PCR steps, and the second step added a second sample barcode plus Illumina TruSeq adapters. Libraries were sequenced on an Illumina NovaSeq with 2 x 150 bp paired-end reads. For the original study's pipeline: Reads were demultiplexed and collapsed into UMI-guided consensus sequences with migec v1.2.7. Using mixcr v2.1.11, UMI consensuses were aligned to TRA and TRB V and J templates and then assembled into clonotypes. A clonotype was counted as expanded or contracted only when both edgeR and NoisET called the clonotype significant, with the noise models trained on biological replicates. edgeR calls used a false discovery rate-adjusted p below 0.01 and a log2 fold-change threshold of 1. As an exploratory analysis of dynamics, PCA with hierarchical clustering was applied to max-normalized trajectories of the 1000 most abundant clonotypes. Separately sequenced CD4+ and CD8+ repertoires were used to assign the CD4 or CD8 phenotype of responding clones. The raw public reads went through TCRdb reprocessing: fastp at Q25, MiXCR clone calling, in-frame beta chains kept. Rows with a matching CDR3 protein are joined into one entry that keeps the most common DNA and genes. These V and J calls rely on TCRdb rather than the paper's analysis. A total of a few hundred thousand distinct CDR3 sequences appear in this sample, roughly 21% of them only once. Roughly 8.3% of the sample comes from the top ten.

What the research found in general, with its limitations: SARS-CoV-2 specificity was not confirmed for the second-wave clones peaking on day 37. The study included only a couple of mild cases, and larger cohorts that include severe cases with pre-infection samples were judged to be necessary. Contracting CD4+ clones turned up mainly in the CM and EM memory subsets, whereas EMRA was where CD8+ clones were enriched. From day 15 to 85, contracting clones showed balanced CD4/CD8 phenotypes, whereas a second wave of clones that expanded from day 15 to 37 leaned towards CD4+. Some responding clones were detected in pre-infection memory, which suggested that pre-existing cross-reactive memory T cells had joined the SARS-CoV-2 response.

This clonotype occurred many times. Its binding antigen is unknown. Per-base quality was not reported, and no clone a single base away is much larger than it. This TCR derives from an adult woman who had mild COVID-19 (a few samples of this study predate the infection). The sample titles of this study are shuffled in the database, so cell type and time point are left out; the donor was told from shared clones. Input material: PBMCs or a T cell subset sorted from them (not recorded which).

The DNA sequence follows: TGTGCCAGCAGCCACATCAGGGGGTTCGAGTTCTTC. This yields the protein CASSHIRGFEFF. The V and J genes are TRBV7-9 and TRBJ2-1; 7 central bases correspond to TRBD1. Including cysteine and phenylalanine, the CDR3 has 12 amino acids. Only the CDR3 DNA stays, 36 bases, in frame from base 1. For this chain, trimming is 5 bases at the V end and 14 bases at the J end, and the number of junction bases without a gene match is 9. Based on the germline V gene (reference sequence), the CDR1 and CDR2 sequences are SEHNR and FQNEAQ.